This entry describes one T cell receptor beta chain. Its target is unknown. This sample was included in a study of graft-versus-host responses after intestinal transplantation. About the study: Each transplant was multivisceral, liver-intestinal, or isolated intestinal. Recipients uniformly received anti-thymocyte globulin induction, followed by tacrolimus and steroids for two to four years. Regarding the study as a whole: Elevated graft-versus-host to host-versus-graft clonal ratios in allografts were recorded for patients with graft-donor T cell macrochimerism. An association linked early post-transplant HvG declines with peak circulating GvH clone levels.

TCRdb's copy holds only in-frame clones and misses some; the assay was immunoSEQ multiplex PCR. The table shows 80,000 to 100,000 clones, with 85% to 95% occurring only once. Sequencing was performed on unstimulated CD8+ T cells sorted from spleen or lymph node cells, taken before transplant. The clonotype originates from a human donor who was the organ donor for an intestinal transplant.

CDR3 in DNA: TGCGCCAGCAGCCAAGTTGCGAGCAATCAGCCCCAGCATTTT. Encoded protein: CASSQVASNQPQHF. The rearrangement joins TRBV4-1 to TRBJ1-5; D is unresolved. CDR3 length: 14 amino acids. Germline V gives CDR1 MGHRA, CDR2 YSYEKL. Trimming took 1 base from V and 1 from J, leaving 5 bases between them.